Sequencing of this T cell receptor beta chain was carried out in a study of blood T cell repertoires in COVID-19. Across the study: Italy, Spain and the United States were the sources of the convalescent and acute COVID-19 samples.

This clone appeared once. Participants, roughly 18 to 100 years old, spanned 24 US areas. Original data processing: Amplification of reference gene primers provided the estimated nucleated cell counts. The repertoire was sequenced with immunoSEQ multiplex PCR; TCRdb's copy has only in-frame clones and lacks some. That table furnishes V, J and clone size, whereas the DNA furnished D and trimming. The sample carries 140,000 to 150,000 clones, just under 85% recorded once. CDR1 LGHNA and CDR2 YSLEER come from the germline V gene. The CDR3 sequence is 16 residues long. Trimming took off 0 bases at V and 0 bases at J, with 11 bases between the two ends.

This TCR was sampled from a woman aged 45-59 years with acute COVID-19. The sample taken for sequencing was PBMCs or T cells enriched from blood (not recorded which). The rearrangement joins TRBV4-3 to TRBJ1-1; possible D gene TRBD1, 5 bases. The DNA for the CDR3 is TGCGCCAGCAGCCAAGATTTGCAGGGCGTGAACACTGAAGCTTTCTTT. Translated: CASSQDLQGVNTEAFF.